What follows is one T cell receptor beta chain and its context. Its antigen remains unknown. The sample comes from a study of blood T cells in healthy people across ages. Study results and caveats: Researchers report that TCR beta diversity correlated strongly with naive T cell percentage. In older individuals, TCR beta diversity per million T cells was lower, falling roughly linearly with age.

With a J-beta primer mix and a sample-barcoded 5' primer, a second PCR ran roughly 7 to 11 cycles. Using its own MiXCR run on the 5' RACE reads, TCRdb lists one record per CDR3 protein. The table lists approximately 900,000 distinct CDR3 sequences, 25% to 35% of them singletons. Trimming removed 0 bases at V and 7 bases at J, with 10 bases between. The CDR3 runs to 13 residues. Germline V CDR1 and CDR2: SGHRS, YFSETQ. This sample also appeared in a second study, on T cells of mothers and their children.

The source material was blood. V gene TRBV5-1 combines with J gene TRBJ2-5; D gene unclear. The origin of this receptor is a woman aged 40 to 50 in good health. The CDR3 DNA reads TGCGCCAGCAGCTTGGAGACCACGGGGACCCAGTACTTC. As protein: CASSLETTGTQYF.